What follows is one T cell receptor beta chain and its context. Template switching introduced UMIs that contain a 6-nucleotide sample barcode. cDNA encoding TCRalpha and TCRbeta underwent two nested PCRs of roughly 17 and 9 cycles, each of which was followed by bead purification. TCRdb reprocessed the 5' RACE reads, keeping one entry per CDR3 protein, no DNA. The sample totals about 380,000 distinct CDR3 sequences. CDR3 length equals 13 residues. Germline CDR1 is DFQATT and CDR2 is SNEGSKA (reference sequence). This sample was taken from a study of monozygotic twins with inflammatory bowel disease. This rearrangement joins TRBV20-1 to TRBJ2-1; TCRdb lists TRBD2, though no DNA is available to test this call. The sequencing sample was made of blood. This sequence originates from a human donor with ulcerative colitis or Crohn's disease, or a healthy co-twin of an affected twin (not recorded which). CDR3 sequence: CSATSGAYNEQFF.